This is a list of T cell receptor beta chains from one sample in a study of shared clonotypes between healthy human individuals. Assay: immunoSEQ multiplex PCR; the TCRdb copy retains only in-frame clones and omits some. The table lists 2 million or so clones, about 95% of them singletons, with around 1.1% in the top ten. The sample was naive CD8+ T cells sorted from blood. These TCRs come from a man aged 18 to 29 in good health. Both conserved end residues are part of each CDR3. D genes are given only for firm matches. Size tells how often a clone was seen (once, few, many) or the class of an expanded clone, and some rows leave it out.

j_call: TRBJ2-5; v_call: TRBV15; d_call: TRBD1; clone_size: -; cdr3_nt: TGTGCCACCAGTACAGGGGGCGTAGAGACCCAGTACTTC; cdr3_aa: CATSTGGVETQYF
j_call: TRBJ2-2; v_call: TRBV11-2; d_call: TRBD1; clone_size: once; cdr3_nt: TGTGCCAGCAGCCCGCGACAGGGATCTAGCGGGGAGCTGTTTTTT; cdr3_aa: CASSPRQGSSGELFF
j_call: TRBJ2-1; v_call: TRBV27; d_call: TRBD2; clone_size: -; cdr3_nt: TGTGCCAGCAGTTTGAGCGGGACCAACAATGAGCAGTTCTTC; cdr3_aa: CASSLSGTNNEQFF
j_call: TRBJ2-1; v_call: TRBV4-2; d_call: TRBD2; clone_size: -; cdr3_nt: TGTGCCAGCAGCCAAGATTCCCTAGCGGGGCCCACTGAGCAGTTCTTC; cdr3_aa: CASSQDSLAGPTEQFF
j_call: TRBJ1-6; v_call: TRBV30; d_call: -; clone_size: -; cdr3_nt: TGTGCCTGGTCCGCAGGGAATAATTCACCCCTCCACTTT; cdr3_aa: CAWSAGNNSPLHF
j_call: TRBJ1-5; v_call: TRBV23-1; d_call: -; clone_size: -; cdr3_nt: TGCGCCAGCAGTCAATGTCGGGTCATTGGGGGCAATCAGCCCCAGCATTTT; cdr3_aa: CASSQCRVIGGNQPQHF
j_call: TRBJ1-1; v_call: TRBV5-6; d_call: TRBD1; clone_size: -; cdr3_nt: TGTGCCAGCAGCTCCTGGGACAGGGAGACCACTGAAGCTTTCTTT; cdr3_aa: CASSSWDRETTEAFF
j_call: TRBJ2-2; v_call: TRBV4-1; d_call: -; clone_size: -; cdr3_nt: TGCGCCAGCAGCCACACAGCCGGGACGCTGATTATAACCGGGGAGCTGTTTTTT; cdr3_aa: CASSHTAGTLIITGELFF
j_call: TRBJ2-3; v_call: TRBV4-3; d_call: TRBD1; clone_size: -; cdr3_nt: TGCGCCAGCAGCCAAGACTCAGGGGGCTTCTTCACAGATACGCAGTATTTT; cdr3_aa: CASSQDSGGFFTDTQYF
j_call: TRBJ2-5; v_call: TRBV5-1; d_call: -; clone_size: -; cdr3_nt: TGCGCCAGCGCCGGGGCTTACCAAGAGACCCAGTACTTC; cdr3_aa: CASAGAYQETQYF
j_call: TRBJ1-1; v_call: TRBV6-6; d_call: TRBD1; clone_size: -; cdr3_nt: TGTGCCAGCACCACCGAGGGGGCGGGCACTGAAGCTTTCTTT; cdr3_aa: CASTTEGAGTEAFF
j_call: TRBJ1-1; v_call: TRBV19; d_call: TRBD1; clone_size: -; cdr3_nt: TGTGCCAGTAGTCACTTACAGGGGTCCACTGAAGCTTTCTTT; cdr3_aa: CASSHLQGSTEAFF
j_call: TRBJ2-7; v_call: TRBV4-1; d_call: -; clone_size: -; cdr3_nt: TGCGCCAGCAGCCAAACAGGGCCCTCCTACGAGCAGTACTTC; cdr3_aa: CASSQTGPSYEQYF
j_call: TRBJ1-4; v_call: TRBV7-9; d_call: TRBD1; clone_size: -; cdr3_nt: TGTGCCAGCAGCCCCACAGGGGCCAGAGCCGAGGGGTTTTTT; cdr3_aa: CASSPTGARAEGFF
j_call: TRBJ2-7; v_call: TRBV28; d_call: TRBD1; clone_size: -; cdr3_nt: TGTGCCAGCAGTTTAGGGACAGGGTACGAGCAGTACTTC; cdr3_aa: CASSLGTGYEQYF
j_call: TRBJ2-3; v_call: TRBV11-3; d_call: -; clone_size: -; cdr3_nt: TGTGCCAGCAGCTTAGACAGGGATCTAGATACGCAGTATTTT; cdr3_aa: CASSLDRDLDTQYF
j_call: TRBJ1-1; v_call: TRBV14; d_call: -; clone_size: -; cdr3_nt: TGTGCCAGCAGCCAAGATGCCCATGGGGAGAACACTGAAGCTTTCTTT; cdr3_aa: CASSQDAHGENTEAFF
j_call: TRBJ1-5; v_call: TRBV4-1; d_call: TRBD1; clone_size: -; cdr3_nt: TGCGCCAGCAGCCCGCAACTGACAGGGGTACGGCAGCCCCAGCATTTT; cdr3_aa: CASSPQLTGVRQPQHF
j_call: TRBJ1-5; v_call: TRBV19; d_call: -; clone_size: -; cdr3_nt: TGTGCCAGTAGTATTCAGGGAATCCATAGCAATCAGCCCCAGCATTTT; cdr3_aa: CASSIQGIHSNQPQHF
j_call: TRBJ2-3; v_call: TRBV4-3; d_call: -; clone_size: -; cdr3_nt: TGCGCCAGCAGCCAAGATCGGGACCACACAGATACGCAGTATTTT; cdr3_aa: CASSQDRDHTDTQYF
j_call: TRBJ2-4; v_call: TRBV14; d_call: TRBD2; clone_size: -; cdr3_nt: TGTGCCAGCAGCCAACGATTTGGGGAGGGCACCAAAAACATTCAGTACTTC; cdr3_aa: CASSQRFGEGTKNIQYF
j_call: TRBJ2-4; v_call: TRBV28; d_call: TRBD1; clone_size: -; cdr3_nt: TGTGCCAGCAGTTTTTTAGACAGGGAAAAAAACATTCAGTACTTC; cdr3_aa: CASSFLDREKNIQYF
j_call: TRBJ2-2; v_call: TRBV27; d_call: TRBD1; clone_size: -; cdr3_nt: TGTGCCAGCACCACTTCCACGGGACAGCGGACCGGGGAGCTGTTTTTT; cdr3_aa: CASTTSTGQRTGELFF
j_call: TRBJ2-6; v_call: TRBV2; d_call: -; clone_size: -; cdr3_nt: TGTGCCAGCAGTGCCAAGGCTACTGGGGCCAACGTCCTGACTTTC; cdr3_aa: CASSAKATGANVLTF
j_call: TRBJ1-2; v_call: TRBV6-5; d_call: -; clone_size: -; cdr3_nt: TGTGCCAGCAGTCTACTTCGAGGTTATGGCTACACCTTC; cdr3_aa: CASSLLRGYGYTF
j_call: TRBJ2-1; v_call: TRBV9; d_call: TRBD2; clone_size: -; cdr3_nt: TGTGCCAGCAGCGTAGAAGGCGGGGGACCCTACAATGAGCAGTTCTTC; cdr3_aa: CASSVEGGGPYNEQFF
j_call: TRBJ1-5; v_call: TRBV19; d_call: -; clone_size: -; cdr3_nt: TGTGCCAGTAGTACGCAGGGAAATCAGCCCCAGCATTTT; cdr3_aa: CASSTQGNQPQHF
j_call: TRBJ1-1; v_call: TRBV5-1; d_call: TRBD1; clone_size: -; cdr3_nt: TGCGCCAGCAGCTACAGGACAGGGGGCACTGAAGCTTTCTTT; cdr3_aa: CASSYRTGGTEAFF
j_call: TRBJ1-2; v_call: TRBV29-1; d_call: -; clone_size: -; cdr3_nt: TGCAGCGTTGAAGGTGGGGAATTCTATGGCTACACCTTC; cdr3_aa: CSVEGGEFYGYTF
j_call: TRBJ2-7; v_call: TRBV6-4; d_call: -; clone_size: -; cdr3_nt: TGTGCCAGCATTGCATCCTACGAGCAGTACTTC; cdr3_aa: CASIASYEQYF
j_call: TRBJ1-6; v_call: TRBV27; d_call: -; clone_size: -; cdr3_nt: TGTGCCAGCAAGGGGCTTCCACCAGATTCACCCCTCCACTTT; cdr3_aa: CASKGLPPDSPLHF
j_call: TRBJ1-4; v_call: TRBV7-8; d_call: -; clone_size: -; cdr3_nt: TGTGCCAGCAGCTATTACACCGTCTTTTCACCTAATGAAAAACTGTTTTTT; cdr3_aa: CASSYYTVFSPNEKLFF
j_call: TRBJ2-2; v_call: TRBV7-6; d_call: TRBD2; clone_size: -; cdr3_nt: TGTGCCAGCAGCTTAGTTGGACTAGCATTCGCTCCCGGGGAGCTGTTTTTT; cdr3_aa: CASSLVGLAFAPGELFF
j_call: TRBJ2-5; v_call: TRBV12-5; d_call: -; clone_size: -; cdr3_nt: TGTGCTAGTGGTTCCCTCCTCGGGTACCAAGAGACCCAGTACTTC; cdr3_aa: CASGSLLGYQETQYF
j_call: TRBJ1-1; v_call: TRBV5-1; d_call: -; clone_size: -; cdr3_nt: TGCGCCAGCAGCCGGGACTTGGTTGGAACTGAAGCTTTCTTT; cdr3_aa: CASSRDLVGTEAFF
j_call: TRBJ2-7; v_call: TRBV10-1; d_call: -; clone_size: once; cdr3_nt: TGCGCCAGCAGTGATTGGGGGACGGAAGAGCAGTACTTC; cdr3_aa: CASSDWGTEEQYF
j_call: TRBJ1-6; v_call: TRBV5-1; d_call: TRBD1; clone_size: -; cdr3_nt: TGCGCCAGCACCTTGTGGGACAGGGGGAAATCCTATAATTCACCCCTCCACTTT; cdr3_aa: CASTLWDRGKSYNSPLHF
j_call: TRBJ1-1; v_call: TRBV27; d_call: -; clone_size: once; cdr3_nt: TGTGCCAGCAAAGTCGTGGGGGCGAACACTGAAGCTTTCTTT; cdr3_aa: CASKVVGANTEAFF
j_call: TRBJ2-5; v_call: TRBV25-1; d_call: TRBD2; clone_size: once; cdr3_nt: TGTGCCAGCAGTGAAATGGCGGGAGGTTGGGAGACCCAGTACTTC; cdr3_aa: CASSEMAGGWETQYF
j_call: TRBJ2-2; v_call: TRBV27; d_call: -; clone_size: -; cdr3_nt: TGTGCCAGCAGTTTCCGGGGAGCCGGGGAGCTGTTTTTT; cdr3_aa: CASSFRGAGELFF
j_call: TRBJ1-2; v_call: TRBV30; d_call: -; clone_size: -; cdr3_nt: TGTGCCTGGAGGCCCCTCGCGGACTATGGCTACACCTTC; cdr3_aa: CAWRPLADYGYTF